This T cell receptor (beta chain) was captured in a study of T cell responses to AZD1222 COVID-19 vaccine. Study at large: Researchers grouped second doses given at about 4 or about 12 weeks into one pool.

On this clone itself: As yet, its antigen is unknown.

V was cut by 4 bases and J by 6 bases, with 9 bases left in between. Germline loops: CDR1 KGHDR, CDR2 SFDVKD. This CDR3 spans 14 amino acids. General study findings and limits: The breadth and depth of Spike-specific TCRs increased once two AZD1222 doses had been given. Donors were mostly white British, more females; clonal diversity possibly underestimated. Unmutated variant regions reportedly attract nearly half of all spike-specific TCRs.

Libraries were prepared by immunoSEQ multiplex PCR; TCRdb keeps only in-frame clonotypes and omits some of them. Of about 73,000 clones listed, approximately 88% are singletons. V usage is TRBV24-1 and J usage is TRBJ1-6, with a possible D match to TRBD1 (5 bases). This receptor was taken from an adult in good health. The source material was peripheral blood, sampled on day 0 of AZD1222 vaccination. The CDR3 reads CATSERGPNSPLHF. The CDR3 bases are TGTGCCACCAGTGAAAGGGGACCTAATTCACCCCTCCACTTT.